This is a list of T cell receptor beta chains from one sample in a study of control samples from healthy donors and cancer patients. Assay used: immunoSEQ multiplex PCR; TCRdb lists only in-frame clones, some missing. The repertoire holds fewer than 130,000 clones, with roughly 90% as singletons. Specimen: PBMCs. These receptors all come from a woman aged 60-70 years with lung cancer. Each CDR3 is given with its conserved first and last residue. The D gene is left open where the match is weak. A clone size is listed for some rows: how often the clone was seen (once, few, many), or a class if it is expanded.

>TRBJ1-5|TRBV5-5|NA|TRBD1
TGTGCCAGCAGCGGGGGACAGGGGGCGGGACAGCCCCAGCATTTT
CASSGGQGAGQPQHF
>TRBJ2-1|TRBV12-3/TRBV12-4|NA|TRBD1
TGTGCCAGCAGTCAACGACAGGGGAATGAGCAGTTCTTC
CASSQRQGNEQFF
>TRBJ1-1|TRBV12-5|NA|NA
TGTGCTAGTGGTTTGACCCCCGGACCTTGGAGCACTGAAGCTTTCTTT
CASGLTPGPWSTEAFF
>TRBJ1-1|TRBV11-2|NA|NA
TGTGCCAGCAGCTTAGGGGTAGGCCGGAACACTGAAGCTTTCTTT
CASSLGVGRNTEAFF
>TRBJ2-1|TRBV29-1|NA|TRBD2
TGCAGCGTTGTGCCCATAGCGGGGGGGCAACGGGAGCAGTTCTTC
CSVVPIAGGQREQFF
>TRBJ2-1|TRBV4-1|NA|NA
TGCGCCAGCAGCCAAGCGGCTCAGCTACGTTACAATGAGCAGTTCTTC
CASSQAAQLRYNEQFF
>TRBJ2-2|TRBV30|NA|TRBD2
TGTGCCTGGAGTGACTATCGACTAGCGGGAGGGCCCCACGGGGAGCTGTTTTTT
CAWSDYRLAGGPHGELFF
>TRBJ2-2|TRBV18|few|TRBD1
TGTGCCAGCTCACCCGGGACAGGAAACACCGGGGAGCTGTTTTTT
CASSPGTGNTGELFF
>TRBJ2-3|TRBV29-1|NA|NA
TGCAGCGTCGTTAGCTGGGATACGCAGTATTTT
CSVVSWDTQYF
>TRBJ1-1|TRBV28|NA|NA
TGTGCCAGCAGTGGGGCGGGGCGGGTGAACACTGAAGCTTTCTTT
CASSGAGRVNTEAFF
>TRBJ1-1|TRBV5-1|once|NA
TGCGCCAGCAGCGCTGGATCGGGGACTGAAGCTTTCTTT
CASSAGSGTEAFF
>TRBJ1-2|TRBV28|NA|NA
TGTGCCAGCAGTTTGGACAGCGCCCAAGGTAATGGCTACACCTTC
CASSLDSAQGNGYTF
>TRBJ2-7|TRBV7-9|NA|TRBD1
TGTGCCAGCAGCAAACAGGGGGCCTTGATCTACGAGCAGTACTTC
CASSKQGALIYEQYF
>TRBJ2-5|TRBV7-8|NA|NA
TGTGCCAGCAGCTTATCCAGGGAAGAGACCCAGTACTTC
CASSLSREETQYF
>TRBJ1-1|TRBV18|NA|NA
TGTGCCAGCTCACCAGGTCCCGAGGTAGCTTTCTTT
CASSPGPEVAFF
>TRBJ2-3|TRBV9|NA|NA
TGTGCCAGCAACAAGTACAGCACAGATACGCAGTATTTT
CASNKYSTDTQYF
>TRBJ2-5|TRBV27|NA|TRBD2
TGTGCCAGCAGTCTAGGGACTAGCGGGAGAATTATCGAGACCCAGTACTTC
CASSLGTSGRIIETQYF
>TRBJ1-1|TRBV19|NA|NA
TGTGCCAGTAGTATTACGGGGACCGGGACATCATGGACTGAAGCTTTCTTT
CASSITGTGTSWTEAFF
>TRBJ1-1|TRBV10-1|NA|TRBD1
TGCGCCAGCAGTGGGAGGACAGGCGCTAAATTCAATTTGAACACTGAAGCTTTCTTT
CASSGRTGAKFNLNTEAFF
>TRBJ1-4|TRBV13|few|NA
TGTGCCAGCAGCGTCGGGACCACCGCCGAAAAACTGTTTTTT
CASSVGTTAEKLFF
>TRBJ1-1|TRBV6-6|NA|NA
TGTGCCAGCAGTTACGGGACCCAGAACACTGAAGCTTTCTTT
CASSYGTQNTEAFF
>TRBJ2-7|TRBV5-1|NA|NA
TGCGCCAGCAGCTTGAACGGGCACGAGCAGTACTTC
CASSLNGHEQYF
>TRBJ2-7|TRBV28|NA|NA
TGTGCCAGCAGTTCACCGACGTTAAGGTACGAGCAGTACTTC
CASSSPTLRYEQYF